This T cell receptor (beta chain) was identified during a study of T cell responses to AZD1222 COVID-19 vaccine. Study-level results: Without day 14 samples, only post-peak T cell repertoires were studied. White British people made up most donors, females outnumbered males, and clonal diversity was possibly underestimated. The breadth and depth of Spike-specific TCRs increased once two AZD1222 doses had been given.

Regarding this clone: The antigen is undetermined.

The data were produced by immunoSEQ multiplex PCR, yet TCRdb's version contains in-frame clones alone and is incomplete. The repertoire has about 220,000 clones, roughly 91% of them found once; the top ten carry roughly 1%. The receptor comes from an adult in good health. This sample comprised peripheral blood, obtained on day 0 of MenACWY control vaccination.

The CDR3 sequence is CASSQGLGGPNTEAFF. CDR3 coding DNA: TGCGCCAGCAGCCAAGGACTCGGCGGGCCGAACACTGAAGCTTTCTTT. The V and J genes are TRBV4-1 and TRBJ1-1; D not resolved. CDR3 length: 16 amino acids. Trimming cost V 1 base and J 1 base, with 13 bases left between them. CDR1 and CDR2 (germline): MGHRA, YSYEKL.